The 27 T cell receptor beta chains below come from one sample, sequenced in a study of OX40 agonist ivuxolimab in advanced cancers. Sequenced by immunoSEQ multiplex PCR; TCRdb stores in-frame clones only, minus some. The sample comprises 55,000 to 80,000 clones, about 92% of which are singletons, and around 0.63% rests with the top ten. The sequencing used CD4+ or CD8+ T cells sorted from blood, collected in a trial of the OX40 agonist ivuxolimab. These receptors were taken from an adult with an advanced solid tumor such as melanoma, head and neck, liver or kidney cancer.

The rearrangement uses TRBV11-2 and TRBJ1-6, with unresolved D. V was trimmed by 1 base and J by 7 bases, leaving 11 bases between them. Germline V gene sequence: CDR1 SGHAT, CDR2 FQNNGV. The CDR3 runs 15 residues. The CDR3 reads CASSLVAGENSPLHF. CDR3 nucleotide sequence: TGTGCCAGCAGCTTAGTGGCGGGAGAGAATTCACCCCTCCACTTT.

The chain uses TRBV4-1 and TRBJ2-3; TRBD1 or TRBD2 may be the D gene (5 bases each). V lost 4 bases to trimming and J lost 4 bases, with 15 bases between them. The CDR3 sequence is 15 residues long. Germline CDR1 and CDR2: MGHRA and YSYEKL. CDR3 nucleotides: TGCGCCAGCAGCCCTGGGACGGTCTTTCCAGATACGCAGTATTTT. Amino acids: CASSPGTVFPDTQYF.

This rearrangement joins TRBV7-3 to TRBJ1-1, with 7 bases fitting TRBD1. V was pared by 5 bases and J by 3 bases, with 3 bases of the junction left unmatched. The CDR3 loop spans 13 amino acids. Germline V gene lookup returns CDR1 SGHTA and CDR2 FQGTGA. The CDR3 reads CASSPQGDTEAFF. CDR3 nucleotide sequence: TGTGCCAGCAGCCCCCAGGGGGACACTGAAGCTTTCTTT.

This chain connects TRBV4-2 to TRBJ2-1; 9 nucleotides line up with TRBD2. This CDR3 contains 16 residues. After removal of 0 bases from V and 2 bases from J, the junction contained 2 bases not matched to a gene. The germline V gene encodes CDR1 LGHNA and CDR2 YNFKEQ. The CDR3 nucleotides are TGTGCCAGCAGCCAAGAGTTAGCGGGAGCCTACAATGAGCAGTTCTTC. This encodes CASSQELAGAYNEQFF.

The gene calls are TRBV2 and TRBJ2-5; 13 bases agree with TRBD2. The CDR3 contains 17 residues. Trimming at V came to 6 bases and at J to 2 bases, leaving 9 bases not matched to a gene. Germline CDR1 SNHLY, CDR2 FYNNEI. CDR3 DNA: TGTGCCAGCAGGCCGACTAGCGGGGGGCATCAACAAGAGACCCAGTACTTC. It codes for CASRPTSGGHQQETQYF. Filled out from reference TRBV2 and TRBJ2-5, the complete variable domain reads EPEVTQTPSHQVTQMGQEVILRCVPISNHLYFYWYRQILGQKVEFLVSFYNNEISEKSEIFDDQFSVERPDGSNFTLKIRSTKLEDSAMYFCASRPTSGGHQQETQYFGPGTRLLVL.

The V call is TRBV20-1, the J call TRBJ1-2; no definite D call. CDR3 length equals 11 residues. The germline V gene has CDR1 DFQATT and CDR2 SNEGSKA (reference sequence). V was trimmed by 0 bases and J by 5 bases, leaving 4 bases between them. DNA of the CDR3: TGCAGTGCTAGAGACGGGTATGGCTACACCTTC. Residues: CSARDGYGYTF.

CDR3 loop: CATTRLAGADGELFF. CDR3 DNA: TGTGCCACCACCCGACTAGCGGGAGCGGACGGGGAGCTGTTTTTT. The chain has TRBV10-3 and TRBJ2-2; 12 bases align to TRBD2. CDR3 length: 15 residues. V gave up 10 bases and J gave up 7 bases; unmatched junction bases: 10. The V gene's germline CDR1 is ENHRY and CDR2 SYGVKD.

This chain links TRBV6-1 with TRBJ1-6; TRBD1 is a possible D gene (5 bases). This CDR3 has 16 residues. Per germline, CDR1 MNHNS and CDR2 SASEGT. V was clipped by 2 bases and J by 2 bases, with 10 bases between them. For the CDR3, the DNA is TGTGCCAGCAGTGAACGGAGGGGCACCTATAATTCACCCCTCCACTTT. Encoded protein: CASSERRGTYNSPLHF.

This clone is a singleton in its sample. This rearrangement joins TRBV5-6 to TRBJ2-2; 7 nucleotides agree with TRBD1. Germline V gives CDR1 SGHDT, CDR2 YYEEEE. The CDR3 totals 15 residues. V gave up 3 bases and J gave up 7 bases; unmatched junction bases: 9. CDR3 bases: TGTGCCAGCAGCTCCTTCTCCCGGGACAGCGGGGAGCTGTTTTTT. Translated: CASSSFSRDSGELFF.

This chain uses TRBV5-1 with TRBJ2-1, with D maybe TRBD1 (5 bases). The CDR3 spans 15 residues. The germline V gene encodes CDR1 SGHRS and CDR2 YFSETQ. The V and J ends lost 0 bases and 0 bases respectively, with 7 bases between them. CDR3 in amino acids: CASSLEGNSYNEQFF. The CDR3 DNA reads as TGCGCCAGCAGCTTGGAGGGGAACTCCTACAATGAGCAGTTCTTC.

This chain uses TRBV5-1 with TRBJ2-3; D may be TRBD2 (5 bases). CDR3 length: 13 residues. Germline loops: CDR1 SGHRS, CDR2 YFSETQ. Trimming removed 4 bases at V and 0 bases at J, with 6 bases between. CDR3: CASSRGSTDTQYF. CDR3 DNA sequence: TGCGCCAGCAGCCGAGGGAGCACAGATACGCAGTATTTT.

The table lists this clone with a count of one. The chain links TRBV5-1 to TRBJ2-5, with 9 bases that match TRBD1. This CDR3 has 15 amino acids. Germline trimming cut 0 bases from V and 2 bases from J; bases unmatched to any gene: 2. Germline V gene lookup returns CDR1 SGHRS and CDR2 YFSETQ. The CDR3 DNA reads as TGCGCCAGCAGCTTGGATGGGACAGGGCAAGAGACCCAGTACTTC. Its translation is CASSLDGTGQETQYF.

The chain couples TRBV5-1 to TRBJ1-2, with a possible D match to TRBD1 (6 bases). Trimming left V 2 bases short and J 3 bases short, with 14 bases between. The CDR3 runs to 15 residues. CDR1 is SGHRS and CDR2 is YFSETQ in the germline V gene. CDR3 loop: CASSLGQWRDYGYTF. CDR3 sequence (DNA): TGCGCCAGCAGCTTAGGACAGTGGAGGGACTATGGCTACACCTTC.

This rearrangement joins TRBV5-1 to TRBJ2-3; D remains ambiguous. This CDR3 has 15 residues. V shed 0 bases and J shed 0 bases, with 8 bases lying between them. The germline V gene encodes CDR1 SGHRS and CDR2 YFSETQ. The CDR3, as DNA: TGCGCCAGCAGCTTGGCGGGTCCTAGCACAGATACGCAGTATTTT. Amino acids: CASSLAGPSTDTQYF.

The rearrangement joins TRBV9 to TRBJ2-1; D gene unclear. The CDR3 sequence is 13 residues long. Germline CDR1 SGDLS, CDR2 YYNGEE. V was pared by 1 base and J by 4 bases, with 6 bases between. The CDR3 DNA follows: TGTGCCAGCAGCGTAAACCGTTACAATGAGCAGTTCTTC. This encodes CASSVNRYNEQFF. The whole variable domain, filled in from reference TRBV9 and TRBJ2-1, reads DSGVTQTPKHLITATGQRVTLRCSPRSGDLSVYWYQQSLDQGLQFLIQYYNGEERAKGNILERFSAQQFPDLHSELNLSSLELGDSALYFCASSVNRYNEQFFGPGTRLTVL.

This clone was seen more than once but under ten times. V usage is TRBV6-5 and J usage is TRBJ1-1, with 8 bases that match TRBD1. V lost 5 bases and J lost 7; bases outside the gene matches: 6. This CDR3 comprises 13 residues. Germline V gives CDR1 MNHEY, CDR2 SVGAGI. The DNA for the CDR3 is TGTGCCAGCAGTAGGGACAGGATAGGTGAAGCTTTCTTT. Translated, it gives CASSRDRIGEAFF.

The CDR3 reads CASGRQGDTEAFF. CDR3 sequence (DNA): TGTGCCAGCGGGCGTCAGGGGGATACTGAAGCTTTCTTT. The rearrangement joins TRBV6-1 to TRBJ1-1, with TRBD1 matching over 7 bases. There are 13 residues in the CDR3. J lost 5 bases, V lost 8 bases, and 8 bases had no gene match. Per germline, CDR1 MNHNS and CDR2 SASEGT.

This clone has a handful of counts. The chain joins TRBV30 to TRBJ2-7, with 7 nucleotides matching TRBD1. Germline V gene lookup returns CDR1 GTSNPN and CDR2 SVGIG (reference sequence). There are 13 residues in the CDR3. V dropped 4 bases and J dropped 6; count of bases not matched to a gene: 9. CDR3: CAWKNRGIGEQYF. For the CDR3, the DNA is TGTGCCTGGAAAAACAGGGGAATCGGCGAGCAGTACTTC.

The chain carries TRBV7-8 and TRBJ1-2; TRBD1 matches 9 bases. This CDR3 is built from 18 residues. The junction had 9 bases not matched to a gene; V was cut back by 0 bases and J by 1 base. CDR1 is SGHVS, CDR2 FQNEAQ, per germline. CDR3 DNA: TGTGCCAGCAGCTTAGCAGGGACAGGGATAGGGATTAACTATGGCTACACCTTC. Translated, it gives CASSLAGTGIGINYGYTF.

The genes are TRBV5-6 and TRBJ2-1, with no clear D. V lost 4 bases, J lost 4 bases, and 21 bases lay in between. The CDR3 runs to 17 residues. Germline V gene sequence: CDR1 SGHDT, CDR2 YYEEEE. The CDR3 DNA reads TGTGCCAGCAGCCTTACTACGACTCTAGTTATTTACAATGAGCAGTTCTTC. This sequence encodes CASSLTTTLVIYNEQFF. The full variable domain, in which reference TRBV5-6 and TRBJ2-1 provide the parts outside the CDR3, is DAGVTQSPTHLIKTRGQQVTLRCSPKSGHDTVSWYQQALGQGPQFIFQYYEEEERQRGNFPDRFSGHQFPNYSSELNVNALLLGDSALYLCASSLTTTLVIYNEQFFGPGTRLTVL.

V gene TRBV15 combines with J gene TRBJ2-1; 12 nucleotides align to TRBD1. Trimming removed 0 bases from V and 10 bases from J; junction bases left unmatched: 16. The CDR3 covers 19 residues. Per the germline V gene, CDR1 is LNHNV and CDR2 is YYDKDF (reference sequence). CDR3 coding DNA: TGTGCCACCAGCAGAGAAGGGGCCGGGACAGGGGGCAGGCTCCGGGAGCAGTTCTTC. It yields the protein CATSREGAGTGGRLREQFF.

This chain links TRBV18 with TRBJ2-5; TRBD2 aligns across 9 bases. Losses at the gene ends were 3 bases for V and 2 bases for J; bases not matched to a gene: 4. The CDR3 has 15 amino acids. Per germline, CDR1 KGHSH and CDR2 LQKENI. The CDR3 reads CASSPSGGFQETQYF. CDR3 bases: TGTGCCAGCTCACCTAGCGGGGGCTTTCAAGAGACCCAGTACTTC.

V and J are TRBV7-8 and TRBJ2-5, with D possibly TRBD1 on 6 matching bases. Germline-derived CDR1 and CDR2 are SGHVS and FQNEAQ. The germline V and J ends were trimmed by 0 bases and 1 base, with 12 bases remaining between them. This CDR3 spans 16 amino acids. The CDR3: CASSLAGLGAQETQYF. CDR3 DNA: TGTGCCAGCAGCTTAGCGGGGTTGGGGGCCCAAGAGACCCAGTACTTC.

The chain recombines TRBV5-1 with TRBJ1-2; 9 bases map to TRBD1. The CDR3 runs to 16 residues. V lost 0 bases to trimming and J lost 6 bases; unmatched junction nucleotides: 9. Germline CDR1 is SGHRS and CDR2 is YFSETQ. CDR3 protein: CASSLDGTGTVDGYTF. The CDR3 nucleotides are TGCGCCAGCAGCTTGGACGGGACAGGGACAGTGGATGGCTACACCTTC.

The CDR3: CASSVAGILSTDTQYF. The CDR3 region has the DNA TGTGCCAGCAGCGTTGCAGGCATTCTTAGCACAGATACGCAGTATTTT. This rearrangement joins TRBV9 to TRBJ2-3; D is unclear. The CDR3 contains 16 residues. Trimming cost V 2 bases and J 0 bases, with 13 bases left between them. Per germline, CDR1 SGDLS and CDR2 YYNGEE.

The V gene is TRBV5-6, the J gene TRBJ2-5, with 7 nucleotides matching TRBD1. Looked up from germline, CDR1 is SGHDT and CDR2 is YYEEEE. This CDR3 comprises 15 residues. V dropped 5 bases and J dropped 1; count of bases not matched to a gene: 8. The CDR3: CASSYPGQSQETQYF. CDR3 DNA sequence: TGTGCCAGCAGTTATCCGGGACAGTCCCAAGAGACCCAGTACTTC. Filled out from reference TRBV5-6 and TRBJ2-5, the complete variable domain reads DAGVTQSPTHLIKTRGQQVTLRCSPKSGHDTVSWYQQALGQGPQFIFQYYEEEERQRGNFPDRFSGHQFPNYSSELNVNALLLGDSALYLCASSYPGQSQETQYFGPGTRLLVL.

V gene TRBV19 combines with J gene TRBJ2-2; a weak D match, TRBD2 (5 bases). Trimming took off 5 bases at V and 4 bases at J, with 8 bases between the two ends. The CDR3 extends over 13 amino acids. Germline V CDR1 and CDR2: LNHDA, SQIVND (reference sequence). CDR3 in DNA: TGTGCCAGTAGTCGGACTGTCACCGGGGAGCTGTTTTTT. As protein: CASSRTVTGELFF.